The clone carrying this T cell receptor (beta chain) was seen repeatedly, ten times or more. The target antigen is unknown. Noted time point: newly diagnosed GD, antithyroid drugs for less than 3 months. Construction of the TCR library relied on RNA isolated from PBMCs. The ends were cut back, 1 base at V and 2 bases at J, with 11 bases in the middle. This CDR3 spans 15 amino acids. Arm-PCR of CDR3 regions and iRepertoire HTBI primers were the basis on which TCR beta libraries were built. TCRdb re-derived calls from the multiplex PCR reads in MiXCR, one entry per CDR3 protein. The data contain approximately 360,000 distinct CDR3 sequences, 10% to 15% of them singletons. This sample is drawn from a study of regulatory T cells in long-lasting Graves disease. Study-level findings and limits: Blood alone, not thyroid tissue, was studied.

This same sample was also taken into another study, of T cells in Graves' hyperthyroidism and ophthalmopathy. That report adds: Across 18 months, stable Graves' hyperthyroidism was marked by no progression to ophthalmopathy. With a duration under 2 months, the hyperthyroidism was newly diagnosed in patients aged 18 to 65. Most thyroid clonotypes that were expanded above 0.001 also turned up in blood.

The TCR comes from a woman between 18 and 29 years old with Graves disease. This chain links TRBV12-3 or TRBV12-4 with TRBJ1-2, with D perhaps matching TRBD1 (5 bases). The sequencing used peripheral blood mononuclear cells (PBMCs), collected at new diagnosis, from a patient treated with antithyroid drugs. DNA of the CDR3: TGTGCCAGCAGTTTAGGATTATACAGGAACTATGGCTACACCTTC. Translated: CASSLGLYRNYGYTF.